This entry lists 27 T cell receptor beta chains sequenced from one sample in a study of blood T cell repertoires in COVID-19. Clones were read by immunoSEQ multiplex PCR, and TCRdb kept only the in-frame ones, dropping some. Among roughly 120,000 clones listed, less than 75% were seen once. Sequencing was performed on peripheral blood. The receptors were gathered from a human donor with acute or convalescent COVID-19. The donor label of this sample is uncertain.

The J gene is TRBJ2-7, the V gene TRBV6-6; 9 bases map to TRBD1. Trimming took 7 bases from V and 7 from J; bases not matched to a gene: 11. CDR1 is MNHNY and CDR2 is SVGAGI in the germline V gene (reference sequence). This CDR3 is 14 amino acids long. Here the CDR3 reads CASKIGTGSGEQYF. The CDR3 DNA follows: TGTGCCAGCAAAATCGGGACAGGGTCTGGTGAGCAGTACTTC.

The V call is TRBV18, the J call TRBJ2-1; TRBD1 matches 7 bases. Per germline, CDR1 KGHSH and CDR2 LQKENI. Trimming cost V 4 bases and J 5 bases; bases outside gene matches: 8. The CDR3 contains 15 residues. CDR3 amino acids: CASSQLRTGNNEQFF. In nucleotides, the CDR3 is TGTGCCAGCTCACAACTTCGGACAGGTAACAATGAGCAGTTCTTC.

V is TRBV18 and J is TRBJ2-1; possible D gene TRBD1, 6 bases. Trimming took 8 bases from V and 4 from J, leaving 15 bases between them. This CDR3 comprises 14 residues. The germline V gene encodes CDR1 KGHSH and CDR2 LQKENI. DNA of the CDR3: TGTGCCAGCCAAGCCAGGACAGATTACAATGAGCAGTTCTTC. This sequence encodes CASQARTDYNEQFF.

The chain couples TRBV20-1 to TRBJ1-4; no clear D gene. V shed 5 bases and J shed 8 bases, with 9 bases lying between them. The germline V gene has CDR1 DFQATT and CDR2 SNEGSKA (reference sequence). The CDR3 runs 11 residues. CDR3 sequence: CSAPDGEKLFF. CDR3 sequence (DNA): TGCAGTGCTCCCGACGGGGAAAAACTGTTTTTT.

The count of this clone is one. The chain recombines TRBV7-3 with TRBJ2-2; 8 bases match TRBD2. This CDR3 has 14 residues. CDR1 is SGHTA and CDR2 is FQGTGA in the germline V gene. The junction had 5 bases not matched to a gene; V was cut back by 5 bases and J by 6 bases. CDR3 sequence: CASSRGGSPGELFF. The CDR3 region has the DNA TGTGCCAGCAGCCGGGGGGGGTCCCCCGGGGAGCTGTTTTTT.

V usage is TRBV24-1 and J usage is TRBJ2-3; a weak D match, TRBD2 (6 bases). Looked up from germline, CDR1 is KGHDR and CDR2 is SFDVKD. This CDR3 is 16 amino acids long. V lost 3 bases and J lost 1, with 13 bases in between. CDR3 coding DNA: TGTGCCACCAGTGATCGGGGGTACGTGGGCACAGATACGCAGTATTTT. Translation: CATSDRGYVGTDTQYF.

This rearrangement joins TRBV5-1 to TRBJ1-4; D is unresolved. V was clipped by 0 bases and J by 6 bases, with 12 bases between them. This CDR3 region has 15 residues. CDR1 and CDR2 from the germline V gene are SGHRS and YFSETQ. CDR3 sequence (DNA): TGCGCCAGCAGCTTGGTCACCGCCTCAGATGAAAAACTGTTTTTT. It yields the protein CASSLVTASDEKLFF.

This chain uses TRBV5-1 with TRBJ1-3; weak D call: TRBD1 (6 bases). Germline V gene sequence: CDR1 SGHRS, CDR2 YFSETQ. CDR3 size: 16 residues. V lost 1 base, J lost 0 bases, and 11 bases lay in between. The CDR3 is CASSLTLQGSGNTIYF. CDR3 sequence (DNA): TGCGCCAGCAGCTTGACTCTACAGGGCTCTGGAAACACCATATATTTT. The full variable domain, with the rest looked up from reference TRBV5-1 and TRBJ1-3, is KAGVTQTPRYLIKTRGQQVTLSCSPISGHRSVSWYQQTPGQGLQFLFEYFSETQRNKGNFPGRFSGRQFSNSRSEMNVSTLELGDSALYLCASSLTLQGSGNTIYFGEGSWLTVV.

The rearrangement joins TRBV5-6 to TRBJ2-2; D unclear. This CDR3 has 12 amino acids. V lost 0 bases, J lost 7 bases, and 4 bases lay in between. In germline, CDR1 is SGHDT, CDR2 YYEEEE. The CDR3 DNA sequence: TGTGCCAGCAGCTTGGCTCGCGGGGAGCTGTTTTTT. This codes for CASSLARGELFF.

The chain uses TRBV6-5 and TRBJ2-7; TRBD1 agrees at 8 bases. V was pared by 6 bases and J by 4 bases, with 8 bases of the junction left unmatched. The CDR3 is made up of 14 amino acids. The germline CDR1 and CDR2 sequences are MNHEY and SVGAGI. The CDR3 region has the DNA TGTGCCAGCAGGGTAGGACAGGGTCTATACGAGCAGTACTTC. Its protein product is CASRVGQGLYEQYF.

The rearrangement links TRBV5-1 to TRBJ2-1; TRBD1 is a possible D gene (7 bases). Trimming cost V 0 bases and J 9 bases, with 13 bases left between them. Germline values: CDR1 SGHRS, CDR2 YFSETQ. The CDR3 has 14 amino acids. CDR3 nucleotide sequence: TGCGCCAGCAGCTTGGCCCCAGGGGGAGGTGAGCAGTTCTTC. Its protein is CASSLAPGGGEQFF.

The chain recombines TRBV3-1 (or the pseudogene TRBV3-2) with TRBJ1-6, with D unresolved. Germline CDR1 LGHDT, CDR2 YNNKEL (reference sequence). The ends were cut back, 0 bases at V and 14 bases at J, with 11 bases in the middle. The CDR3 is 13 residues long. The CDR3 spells CASSQDEALALHF. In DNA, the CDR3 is TGTGCCAGCAGCCAAGACGAGGCATTGGCCCTCCACTTT.

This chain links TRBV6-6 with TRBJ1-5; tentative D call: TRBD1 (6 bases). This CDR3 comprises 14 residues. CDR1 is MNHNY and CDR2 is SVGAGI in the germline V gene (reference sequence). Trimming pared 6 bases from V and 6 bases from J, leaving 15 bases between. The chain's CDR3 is CASSLGALGQPQHF. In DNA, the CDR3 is TGTGCCAGCAGCTTGGGGGCCCTCGGTCAGCCCCAGCATTTT.

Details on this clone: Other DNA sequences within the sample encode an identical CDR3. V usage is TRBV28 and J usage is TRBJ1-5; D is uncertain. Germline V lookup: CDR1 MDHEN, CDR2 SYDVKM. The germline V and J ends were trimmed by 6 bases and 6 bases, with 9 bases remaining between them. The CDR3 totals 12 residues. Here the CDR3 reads CASSLRGQPQHF. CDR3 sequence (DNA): TGTGCCAGCAGCCTACGGGGTCAGCCCCAGCATTTT.

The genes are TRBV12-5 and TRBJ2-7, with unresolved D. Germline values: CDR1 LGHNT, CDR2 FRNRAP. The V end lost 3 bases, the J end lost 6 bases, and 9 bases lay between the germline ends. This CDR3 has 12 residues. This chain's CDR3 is CASGFLRGEQYV. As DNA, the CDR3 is TGTGCTAGTGGTTTCCTCAGAGGCGAGCAGTACGTC.

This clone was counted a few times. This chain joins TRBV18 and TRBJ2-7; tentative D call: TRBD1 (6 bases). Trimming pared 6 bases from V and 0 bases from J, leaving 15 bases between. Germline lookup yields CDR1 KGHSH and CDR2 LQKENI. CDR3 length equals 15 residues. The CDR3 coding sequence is TGTGCCAGCTCGTCTACAGGGAAGTCCTCCTACGAGCAGTACGTC. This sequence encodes CASSSTGKSSYEQYV.

The CDR3: CASSLLPGQFNSPLHF. The CDR3 coding sequence is TGTGCCAGCAGTTTGCTGCCGGGACAATTTAATTCACCCCTCCACTTT. This chain joins TRBV28 and TRBJ1-6; a possible D gene is TRBD1 (6 bases). Germline values: CDR1 MDHEN, CDR2 SYDVKM. V lost 3 bases and J 6 bases, leaving 15 bases between the germline ends. The CDR3 has 16 amino acids.

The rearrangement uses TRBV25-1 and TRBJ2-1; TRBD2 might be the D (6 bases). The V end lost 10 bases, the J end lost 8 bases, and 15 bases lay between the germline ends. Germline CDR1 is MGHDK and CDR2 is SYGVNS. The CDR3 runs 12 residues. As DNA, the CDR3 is TGTGCCACCACCCGGGGACTTGATGAGCAGTTCTTC. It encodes CATTRGLDEQFF.

CDR3 sequence (DNA): TGTGCCAGCTCACCAAGCACCGATGTAAGAAACACCATATATTTT. Protein product: CASSPSTDVRNTIYF. This chain uses TRBV18 with TRBJ1-3; D is undetermined. This CDR3 has 15 residues. The germline V and J ends were trimmed by 2 bases and 5 bases, with 13 bases remaining between them. Germline values: CDR1 KGHSH, CDR2 LQKENI.

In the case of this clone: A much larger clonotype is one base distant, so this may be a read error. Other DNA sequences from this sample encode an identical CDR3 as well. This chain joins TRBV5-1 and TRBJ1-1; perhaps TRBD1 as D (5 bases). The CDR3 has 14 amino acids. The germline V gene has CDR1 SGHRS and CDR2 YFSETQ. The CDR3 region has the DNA TGCGCCAGCAGCTTTGACAGCATGAACACTGAGGCTTTCTTT. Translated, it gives CASSFDSMNTEAFF.

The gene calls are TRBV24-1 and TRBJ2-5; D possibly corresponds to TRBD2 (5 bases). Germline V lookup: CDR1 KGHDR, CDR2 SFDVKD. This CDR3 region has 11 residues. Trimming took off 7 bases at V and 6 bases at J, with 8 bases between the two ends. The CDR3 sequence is CATREGKTQYF. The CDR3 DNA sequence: TGTGCCACCAGAGAGGGAAAGACCCAGTACTTC.

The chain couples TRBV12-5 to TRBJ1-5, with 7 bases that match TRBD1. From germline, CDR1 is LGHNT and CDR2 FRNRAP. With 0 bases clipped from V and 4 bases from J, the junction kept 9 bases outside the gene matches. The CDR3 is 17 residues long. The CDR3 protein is CASGLVIKGAWNQPQHF. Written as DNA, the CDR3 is TGTGCTAGTGGTTTGGTAATCAAGGGGGCCTGGAATCAGCCCCAGCATTTT.

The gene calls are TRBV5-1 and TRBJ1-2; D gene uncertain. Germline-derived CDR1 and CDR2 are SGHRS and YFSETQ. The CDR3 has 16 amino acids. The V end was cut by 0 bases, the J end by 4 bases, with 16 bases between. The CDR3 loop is CASSLDGPESSYGYTF. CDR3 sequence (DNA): TGCGCCAGCAGCTTGGATGGGCCAGAATCTTCCTATGGCTACACCTTC.

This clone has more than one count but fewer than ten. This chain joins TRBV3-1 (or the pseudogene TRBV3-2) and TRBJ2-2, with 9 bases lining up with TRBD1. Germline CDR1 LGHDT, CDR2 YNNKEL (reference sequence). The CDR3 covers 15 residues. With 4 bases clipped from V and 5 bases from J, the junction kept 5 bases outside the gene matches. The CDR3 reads CASSRLTGGTGELFF. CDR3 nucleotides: TGTGCCAGCAGCCGACTGACAGGGGGTACCGGGGAGCTGTTTTTT.

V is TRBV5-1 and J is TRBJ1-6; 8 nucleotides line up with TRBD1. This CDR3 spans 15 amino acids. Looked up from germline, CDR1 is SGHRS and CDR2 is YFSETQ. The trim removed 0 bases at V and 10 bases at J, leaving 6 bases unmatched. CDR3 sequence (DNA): TGCGCCAGCAGCTTGGGACAGGGGTCAGGGTCACCCCTCCACTTT. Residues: CASSLGQGSGSPLHF.

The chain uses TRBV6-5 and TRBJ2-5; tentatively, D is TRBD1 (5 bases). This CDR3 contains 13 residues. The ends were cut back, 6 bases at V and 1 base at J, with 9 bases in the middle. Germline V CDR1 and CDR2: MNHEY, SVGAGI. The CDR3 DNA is TGTGCCAGCAGACCGACAGTCCAAGAGACCCAGTACTTC. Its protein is CASRPTVQETQYF.

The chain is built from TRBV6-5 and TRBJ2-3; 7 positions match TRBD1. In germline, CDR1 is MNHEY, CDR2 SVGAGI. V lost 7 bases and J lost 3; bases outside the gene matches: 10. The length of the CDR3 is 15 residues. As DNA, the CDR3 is TGTGCCAGCATTCGGTGGACAGGCCAAACAGATACGCAGTATTTT. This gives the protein CASIRWTGQTDTQYF.